This is a list of T cell receptor beta chains from one sample in a study of cytomegalovirus exposure and HLA in healthy donors. Clones were sequenced by immunoSEQ multiplex PCR, and TCRdb holds only the in-frame ones, with some missing. The sample records about 130,000 clones, about 74% being singletons. The sequenced material came from PBMCs. The origin of the receptors is a male donor in good health and CMV-seronegative. CDR3s include the opening cysteine and the closing phenylalanine or tryptophan. D genes are given only for firm matches. Size is stated for part of the rows, as once, few or many counts, or as a class when the clone is expanded.

J: TRBJ1-5; V: TRBV6-5; size: -; length: 14; D: TRBD1; CDR3: CASKKDRGSQPQHF; DNA: TGTGCCAGCAAAAAAGACAGGGGAAGCCAGCCCCAGCATTTT
J: TRBJ2-2; V: TRBV15; size: once; length: 14; D: -; CDR3: CATSSGTNTGELFF; DNA: TGTGCCACCAGCAGCGGGACTAACACCGGGGAGCTGTTTTTT
J: TRBJ2-1; V: TRBV28; size: -; length: 15; D: -; CDR3: CASRNTRVRYNEQFF; DNA: TGTGCCAGCAGGAATACTAGGGTTAGGTACAATGAGCAGTTCTTC
J: TRBJ2-7; V: TRBV27; size: few; length: 13; D: -; CDR3: CASSLSGSYEQYF; DNA: TGTGCCAGCAGCCTCTCCGGGTCCTACGAGCAGTACTTC
J: TRBJ2-1; V: TRBV19; size: -; length: 14; D: -; CDR3: CASNMPGIGNEQFF; DNA: TGTGCCAGTAACATGCCCGGGATCGGCAATGAGCAGTTCTTC
J: TRBJ1-1; V: TRBV30; size: -; length: 13; D: -; CDR3: CASWGGEGTEAFF; DNA: TGTGCCTCCTGGGGGGGGGAGGGCACTGAAGCTTTCTTT
J: TRBJ1-2; V: TRBV6-6; size: -; length: 16; D: TRBD1; CDR3: CASSYPTGGYNYGYTF; DNA: TGTGCCAGCAGTTACCCAACAGGGGGCTATAACTATGGCTACACCTTC
J: TRBJ1-4; V: TRBV7-9; size: -; length: 13; D: -; CDR3: CASSTYAGQKLFF; DNA: TGTGCCAGCAGCACCTACGCGGGGCAAAAACTGTTTTTT
J: TRBJ2-7; V: TRBV7-8; size: once; length: 15; D: TRBD2; CDR3: CASSVTSGASYEQYF; DNA: TGTGCCAGCAGCGTGACTAGCGGGGCCTCGTACGAGCAGTACTTC
J: TRBJ2-7; V: TRBV28; size: -; length: 16; D: TRBD2; CDR3: CASSLGGLAATYEQYF; DNA: TGTGCCAGCAGTTTAGGGGGACTAGCGGCAACCTACGAGCAGTACTTC
J: TRBJ2-7; V: TRBV28; size: few; length: 15; D: TRBD2; CDR3: CASSLPPSGGGEQYF; DNA: TGTGCCAGCAGCCTCCCTCCTAGCGGGGGTGGTGAGCAGTACTTC
J: TRBJ1-4; V: TRBV4-3; size: -; length: 13; D: -; CDR3: CASSQTGNEKLFF; DNA: TGCGCCAGCAGCCAGACGGGAAATGAAAAACTGTTTTTT
J: TRBJ2-3; V: TRBV5-1; size: -; length: 15; D: TRBD2; CDR3: CASSRGLAGTDTQYF; DNA: TGCGCCAGCAGCCGCGGACTAGCCGGCACAGATACGCAGTATTTT
J: TRBJ2-1; V: TRBV4-1; size: -; length: 17; D: TRBD2; CDR3: CASSQVLTGLAYNEQFF; DNA: TGCGCCAGCAGCCAAGTGTTAACGGGACTAGCCTACAATGAGCAGTTCTTC
J: TRBJ2-3; V: TRBV6-6; size: -; length: 15; D: TRBD2; CDR3: CASRKLAASTDTQYF; DNA: TGTGCCAGCAGAAAACTAGCGGCTAGCACAGATACGCAGTATTTT
J: TRBJ2-7; V: TRBV15; size: -; length: 16; D: TRBD1; CDR3: CATSRVRAGGYDEQYF; DNA: TGTGCCACCAGCAGAGTTCGGGCAGGGGGTTATGACGAGCAGTACTTC
J: TRBJ1-5; V: TRBV6-1; size: -; length: 11; D: -; CDR3: CASRGLGPQHF; DNA: TGTGCCAGCAGGGGGCTGGGGCCCCAGCATTTT
J: TRBJ2-7; V: TRBV6-5; size: -; length: 16; D: -; CDR3: CASSSPVLGVSYEQYF; DNA: TGTGCCAGCAGTTCCCCGGTTTTGGGCGTCTCCTACGAGCAGTACTTC
J: TRBJ1-1; V: TRBV28; size: -; length: 15; D: -; CDR3: CASSLSSAGITEAFF; DNA: TGTGCCAGCAGTTTATCCTCCGCAGGGATCACTGAAGCTTTCTTT
J: TRBJ2-5; V: TRBV30; size: once; length: 16; D: TRBD2; CDR3: CAWSEGIAGVQETQYF; DNA: TGTGCCTGGAGTGAGGGGATAGCGGGGGTCCAAGAGACCCAGTACTTC
J: TRBJ2-2; V: TRBV30; size: -; length: 14; D: -; CDR3: CAWTAQPNTGELFF; DNA: TGTGCCTGGACAGCACAGCCGAACACCGGGGAGCTGTTTTTT
J: TRBJ2-1; V: TRBV19; size: -; length: 17; D: TRBD2; CDR3: CASSTPLSGTSYNEQFF; DNA: TGTGCCAGTAGTACCCCCCTGAGCGGGACTTCTTACAATGAGCAGTTCTTC
J: TRBJ1-5; V: TRBV4-2; size: -; length: 15; D: -; CDR3: CASSQDWSGNQPQHF; DNA: TGTGCCAGCAGCCAAGATTGGTCAGGGAATCAGCCCCAGCATTTT
J: TRBJ1-4; V: TRBV30; size: -; length: 13; D: -; CDR3: CACLRAGSEKLFF; DNA: TGTGCCTGCTTGAGGGCTGGCAGTGAAAAACTGTTTTTT
J: TRBJ2-7; V: TRBV28; size: -; length: 12; D: -; CDR3: CASSLTDYEQYF; DNA: TGTGCCAGCAGTTTGACAGATTACGAGCAGTACTTC
J: TRBJ2-3; V: TRBV5-1; size: -; length: 14; D: -; CDR3: CASSPDRPGDTQYF; DNA: TGCGCCAGCAGCCCCGACAGGCCGGGAGATACGCAGTATTTT
J: TRBJ2-7; V: TRBV27; size: -; length: 15; D: -; CDR3: CASSLGGQGIYEQYF; DNA: TGTGCCAGCAGTTTGGGCGGACAAGGCATCTACGAGCAGTACTTC
J: TRBJ2-5; V: TRBV2; size: -; length: 15; D: TRBD1; CDR3: CASSADRGILETQYF; DNA: TGTGCCAGCAGTGCTGACAGGGGCATTCTGGAGACCCAGTACTTC
J: TRBJ2-3; V: TRBV9; size: -; length: 17; D: TRBD2; CDR3: CASSEGPSGRAADTQYF; DNA: TGTGCCAGCAGTGAGGGTCCTAGCGGGAGGGCCGCAGATACGCAGTATTTT
J: TRBJ1-2; V: TRBV30; size: -; length: 14; D: -; CDR3: CAWTAGRVNYGYTF; DNA: TGTGCCTGGACCGCCGGCCGGGTGAACTATGGCTACACCTTC
J: TRBJ2-7; V: TRBV11-2; size: -; length: 12; D: -; CDR3: CASSPFSYEQYF; DNA: TGTGCCAGCAGCCCTTTCTCCTACGAGCAGTACTTC
J: TRBJ2-3; V: TRBV7-9; size: few; length: 18; D: TRBD2; CDR3: CASSPPPKTSGRTDTQYF; DNA: TGTGCCAGCAGCCCGCCACCCAAAACTAGCGGGAGGACAGATACGCAGTATTTT
J: TRBJ1-2; V: TRBV30; size: -; length: 13; D: TRBD1; CDR3: CAWNRGLGYGYTF; DNA: TGTGCCTGGAATAGGGGGCTTGGGTATGGCTACACCTTC
J: TRBJ2-7; V: TRBV7-9; size: -; length: 15; D: -; CDR3: CASSSPGGLIYEQYF; DNA: TGTGCCAGCAGCTCACCCGGGGGGCTCATCTACGAGCAGTACTTC
J: TRBJ2-2; V: TRBV15; size: few; length: 16; D: TRBD2; CDR3: CATSRDWQGGTGELFF; DNA: TGTGCCACCAGCAGAGATTGGCAGGGAGGGACCGGGGAGCTGTTTTTT
J: TRBJ2-5; V: TRBV28; size: -; length: 17; D: TRBD2; CDR3: CASSFRQLAGRAETQYF; DNA: TGTGCCAGCAGTTTTCGTCAATTAGCGGGACGGGCGGAGACCCAGTACTTC
J: TRBJ2-7; V: TRBV27; size: -; length: 16; D: TRBD2; CDR3: CASSLFSGTSSNEQYF; DNA: TGTGCCAGCAGTTTATTTTCTGGGACTAGCTCCAACGAGCAGTACTTC
J: TRBJ2-7; V: TRBV28; size: -; length: 14; D: -; CDR3: CASRATGLTYEQYF; DNA: TGTGCCAGCAGGGCAACAGGGTTAACCTACGAGCAGTACTTC
J: TRBJ2-1; V: TRBV4-3; size: -; length: 16; D: TRBD2; CDR3: CASSHSGRPKRNEQFF; DNA: TGCGCCAGCAGTCATAGCGGGAGGCCGAAACGGAATGAGCAGTTCTTC
J: TRBJ2-1; V: TRBV29-1; size: -; length: 14; D: TRBD2; CDR3: CSVASGTAYNEQFF; DNA: TGCAGCGTTGCTAGCGGGACAGCCTACAATGAGCAGTTCTTC
J: TRBJ2-1; V: TRBV13; size: -; length: 12; D: TRBD1; CDR3: CASSTGVNEQFF; DNA: TGTGCCAGCAGCACAGGGGTAAATGAGCAGTTCTTC
J: TRBJ1-5; V: TRBV2; size: -; length: 15; D: -; CDR3: CASRPLGGPNQPQHF; DNA: TGTGCCAGCAGGCCCCTCGGAGGGCCGAATCAGCCCCAGCATTTT
J: TRBJ2-7; V: TRBV4-1; size: -; length: 14; D: -; CDR3: CASSREMSSYEQYF; DNA: TGCGCCAGCAGCCGAGAGATGAGCTCCTACGAGCAGTACTTC
J: TRBJ1-2; V: TRBV9; size: once; length: 15; D: -; CDR3: CASSTTPQGPHGYTF; DNA: TGTGCCAGCAGCACCACCCCCCAGGGGCCCCATGGCTACACCTTC
J: TRBJ2-2; V: TRBV28; size: -; length: 17; D: -; CDR3: CASSLPQGRANTGELFF; DNA: TGTGCCAGCAGTTTGCCTCAGGGAAGGGCGAACACCGGGGAGCTGTTTTTT